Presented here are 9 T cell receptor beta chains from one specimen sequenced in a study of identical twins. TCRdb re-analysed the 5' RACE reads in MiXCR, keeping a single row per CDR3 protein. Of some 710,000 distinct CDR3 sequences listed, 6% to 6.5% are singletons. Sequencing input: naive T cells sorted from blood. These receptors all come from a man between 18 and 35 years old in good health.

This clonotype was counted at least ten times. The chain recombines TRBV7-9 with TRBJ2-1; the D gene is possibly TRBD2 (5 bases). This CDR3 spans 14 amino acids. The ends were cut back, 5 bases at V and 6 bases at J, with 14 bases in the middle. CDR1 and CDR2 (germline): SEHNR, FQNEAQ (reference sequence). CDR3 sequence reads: CASSQDLPTNEQFF. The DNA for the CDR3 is TGTGCCAGCAGCCAGGACTTACCGACCAATGAGCAGTTCTTC.

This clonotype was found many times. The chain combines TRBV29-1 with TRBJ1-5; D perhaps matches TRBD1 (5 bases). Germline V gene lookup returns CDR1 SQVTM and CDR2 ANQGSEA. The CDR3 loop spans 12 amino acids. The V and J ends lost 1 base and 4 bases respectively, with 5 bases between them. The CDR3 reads CSVEGQNQPQHF. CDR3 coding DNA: TGCAGCGTTGAAGGACAGAATCAGCCCCAGCATTTT.

The CDR3 spells CAWSASTGRFTDTQYF. CDR3 DNA: TGTGCCTGGAGTGCTTCGACCGGACGGTTCACAGATACGCAGTATTTT. The chain employs TRBV30 and TRBJ2-3; D gene ambiguous. The CDR3 sequence is 16 residues long. Germline values: CDR1 GTSNPN, CDR2 SVGIG (reference sequence). V was pared by 1 base and J by 2 bases, with 16 bases between.

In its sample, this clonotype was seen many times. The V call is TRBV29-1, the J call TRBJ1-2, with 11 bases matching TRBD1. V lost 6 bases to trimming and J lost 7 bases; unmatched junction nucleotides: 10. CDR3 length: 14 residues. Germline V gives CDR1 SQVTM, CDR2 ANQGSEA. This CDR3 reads CSVGQGERDSGYTF. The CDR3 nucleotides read TGCAGCGTGGGACAGGGGGAGAGGGACTCTGGCTACACCTTC.

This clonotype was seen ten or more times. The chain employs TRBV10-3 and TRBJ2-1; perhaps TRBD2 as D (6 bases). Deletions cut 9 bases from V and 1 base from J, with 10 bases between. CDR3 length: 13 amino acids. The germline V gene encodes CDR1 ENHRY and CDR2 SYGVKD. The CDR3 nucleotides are TGTGCCATAGGGGAGGAGTCCTACAATGAGCAGTTCTTC. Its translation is CAIGEESYNEQFF.

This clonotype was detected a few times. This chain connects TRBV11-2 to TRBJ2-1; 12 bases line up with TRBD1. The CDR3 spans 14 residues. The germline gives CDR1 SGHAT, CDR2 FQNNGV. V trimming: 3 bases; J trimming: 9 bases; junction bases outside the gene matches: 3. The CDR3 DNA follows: TGTGCCAGCAGCTTCGGGACAGGGGGCGCTGAGCAGTTCTTC. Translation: CASSFGTGGAEQFF. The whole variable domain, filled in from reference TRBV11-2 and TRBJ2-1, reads EAGVAQSPRYKIIEKRQSVAFWCNPISGHATLYWYQQILGQGPKLLIQFQNNGVVDDSQLPKDRFSAERLKGVDSTLKIQPAKLEDSAVYLCASSFGTGGAEQFFGPGTRLTVL.

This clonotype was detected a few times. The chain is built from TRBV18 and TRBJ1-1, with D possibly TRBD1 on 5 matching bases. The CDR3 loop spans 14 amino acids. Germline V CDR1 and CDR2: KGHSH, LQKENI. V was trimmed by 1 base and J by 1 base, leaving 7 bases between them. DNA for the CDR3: TGTGCCAGCTCACCACGAGGGGAGAACACTGAAGCTTTCTTT. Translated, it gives CASSPRGENTEAFF.

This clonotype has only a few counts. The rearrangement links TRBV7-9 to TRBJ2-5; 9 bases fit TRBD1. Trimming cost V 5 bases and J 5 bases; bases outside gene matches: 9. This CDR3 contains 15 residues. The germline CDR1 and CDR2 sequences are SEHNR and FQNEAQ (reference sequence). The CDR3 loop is CASSNMTGGSETQYF. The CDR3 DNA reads TGTGCCAGCAGCAACATGACAGGGGGGTCGGAGACCCAGTACTTC.

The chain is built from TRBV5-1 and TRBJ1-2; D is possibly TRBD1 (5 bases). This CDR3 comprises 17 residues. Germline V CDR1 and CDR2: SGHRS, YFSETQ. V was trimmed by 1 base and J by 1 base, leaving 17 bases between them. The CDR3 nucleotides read TGCGCCAGCAGCTTGAGTGACAGTCCTATCGGTAACTATGGCTACACCTTC. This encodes CASSLSDSPIGNYGYTF.